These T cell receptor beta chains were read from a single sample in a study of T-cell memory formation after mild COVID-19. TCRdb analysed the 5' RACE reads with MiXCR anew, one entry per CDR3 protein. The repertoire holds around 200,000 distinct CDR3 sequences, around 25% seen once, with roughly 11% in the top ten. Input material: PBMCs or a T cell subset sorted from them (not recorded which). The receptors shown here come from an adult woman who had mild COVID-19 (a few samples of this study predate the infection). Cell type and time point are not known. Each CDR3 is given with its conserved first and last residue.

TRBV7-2,CASSSGPRAQHF
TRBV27,CASSLSQGAINEQFF
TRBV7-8,CASSRLVIDANEQFF
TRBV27,CASSGHYEQYF
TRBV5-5,CASSLGLAGRDTQYF
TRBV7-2,CASSLGLNYNEQFF
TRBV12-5,CASGLDPQGAGGELFF
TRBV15,CATSQGSSYEQYF
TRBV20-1,CSAGRGTGEQYF
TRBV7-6,CASSLDVGPLDTQYF
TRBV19,CASNVGNTIYF
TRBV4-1,CASSRGAGTDTQYF
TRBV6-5,CASSATGGALEQYF
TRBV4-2,CASSHPPAGEQFF
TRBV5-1,CASSPQARTYEQYF
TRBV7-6,CASSPGGTGYGYTF
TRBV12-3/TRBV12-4,CASSPGTDYGYTF
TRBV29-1,CSVDLMGQGNEQYF
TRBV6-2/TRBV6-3,CAISEPPEFSQETQYF
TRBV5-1,CASSLPPGLATLGTDTQYF
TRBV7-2,CASSLVPSRLAATGELFF
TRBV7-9,CASSSPGLIGSGYTF
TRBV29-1,CSVLLAGSYEQYF
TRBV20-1,CSASRGPIVAEAFF
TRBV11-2,CASSLDWVRRPPYGYTF
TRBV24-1,CATSDTGQGRAFF
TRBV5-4,CASSFGWGYEQYF
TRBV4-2,CASSPQGTATQYF